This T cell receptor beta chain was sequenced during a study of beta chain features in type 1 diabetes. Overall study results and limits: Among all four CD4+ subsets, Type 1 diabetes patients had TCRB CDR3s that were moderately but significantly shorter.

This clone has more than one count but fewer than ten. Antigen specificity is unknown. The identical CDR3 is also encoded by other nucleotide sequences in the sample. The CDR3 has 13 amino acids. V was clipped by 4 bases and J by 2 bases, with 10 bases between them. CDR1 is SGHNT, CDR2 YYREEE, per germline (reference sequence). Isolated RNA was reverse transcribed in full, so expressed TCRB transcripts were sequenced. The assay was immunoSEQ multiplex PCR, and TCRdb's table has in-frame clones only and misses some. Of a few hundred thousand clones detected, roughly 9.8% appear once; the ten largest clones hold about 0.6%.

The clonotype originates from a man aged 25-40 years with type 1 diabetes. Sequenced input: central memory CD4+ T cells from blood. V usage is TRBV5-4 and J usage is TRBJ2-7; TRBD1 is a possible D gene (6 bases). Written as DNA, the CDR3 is TGTGCCAGCAGCCGGACAGCTACCTACGAGCAGTACTTC. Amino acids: CASSRTATYEQYF.